This TCR beta chain came from a study of Graves' ophthalmopathy and Graves' hyperthyroidism. Study-level findings and limits: Using a 13-signature model, the authors split ophthalmopathy from stable hyperthyroidism, with about 90% sensitivity and about 80% specificity.

This CDR3 spans 16 amino acids. J lost 11 bases, V lost 2 bases, and 13 bases had no gene match. The germline gives CDR1 ENHRY, CDR2 SYGVKD. With respect to this clonotype: Its specificity is unknown.

Active ophthalmopathy (CAS at least 3, NOSPECS at least 4), lasting under 3 months. RNA transcripts provided the template for amplifying TCR beta CDR3 regions. Scientists carried out first-round RT-PCR using HTBI primers and then a second-round multiplex PCR. A single record per CDR3 protein comes from TCRdb applying MiXCR to the multiplex PCR reads. The table records more than 550,000 distinct CDR3 sequences, more than 40% of them present only once. This clonotype originated in an adult man with Graves' ophthalmopathy. The V gene is TRBV10-3, the J gene TRBJ2-5; 11 bases are shared with TRBD1. What was sequenced was peripheral blood. The CDR3 here is CAISEVGTGGYNEQYF. The CDR3 DNA reads TGTGCCATCAGTGAGGTAGGGACAGGGGGATACAATGAGCAGTACTTC.